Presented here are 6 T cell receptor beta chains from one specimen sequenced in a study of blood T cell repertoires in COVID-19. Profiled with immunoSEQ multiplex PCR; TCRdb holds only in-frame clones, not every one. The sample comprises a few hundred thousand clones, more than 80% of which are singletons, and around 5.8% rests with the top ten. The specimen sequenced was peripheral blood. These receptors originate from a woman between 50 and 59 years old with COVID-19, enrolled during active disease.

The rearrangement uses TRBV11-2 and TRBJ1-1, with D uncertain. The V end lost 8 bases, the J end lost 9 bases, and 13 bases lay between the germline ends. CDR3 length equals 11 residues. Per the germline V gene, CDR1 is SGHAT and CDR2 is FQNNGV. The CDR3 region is CASFSVEKAFF. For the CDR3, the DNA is TGTGCCAGCTTTTCGGTAGAGAAAGCTTTCTTT.

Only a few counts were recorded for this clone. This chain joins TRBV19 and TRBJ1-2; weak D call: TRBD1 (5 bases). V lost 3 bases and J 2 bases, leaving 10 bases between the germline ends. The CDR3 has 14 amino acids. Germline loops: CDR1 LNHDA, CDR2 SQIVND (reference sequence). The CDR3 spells CASSIDGGNYGYTF. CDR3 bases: TGTGCCAGTAGTATTGACGGGGGAAACTATGGCTACACCTTC.

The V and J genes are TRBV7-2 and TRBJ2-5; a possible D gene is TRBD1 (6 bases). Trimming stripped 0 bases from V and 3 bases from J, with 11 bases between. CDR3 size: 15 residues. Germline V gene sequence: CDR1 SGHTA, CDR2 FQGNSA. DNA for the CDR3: TGTGCCAGCAGCTTAGCGGAGGCAGGGGAAGAGACCCAGTACTTC. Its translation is CASSLAEAGEETQYF.

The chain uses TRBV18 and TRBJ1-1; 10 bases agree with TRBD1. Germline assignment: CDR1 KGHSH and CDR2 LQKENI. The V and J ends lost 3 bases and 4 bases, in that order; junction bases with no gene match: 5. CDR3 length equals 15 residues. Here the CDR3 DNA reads TGTGCCAGCTCACCCGACAGGGGGCTTGGCACTGAAGCTTTCTTT. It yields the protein CASSPDRGLGTEAFF. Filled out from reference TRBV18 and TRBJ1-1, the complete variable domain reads NAGVMQNPRHLVRRRGQEARLRCSPMKGHSHVYWYRQLPEEGLKFMVYLQKENIIDESGMPKERFSAEFPKEGPSILRIQQVVRGDSAAYFCASSPDRGLGTEAFFGQGTRLTVV.

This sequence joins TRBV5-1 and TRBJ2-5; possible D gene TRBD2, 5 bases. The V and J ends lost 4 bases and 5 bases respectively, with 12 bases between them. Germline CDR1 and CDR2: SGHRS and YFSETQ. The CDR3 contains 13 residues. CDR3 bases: TGCGCCAGCAGCCCGGAGGCCCAGGAGACCCAGTACTTC. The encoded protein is CASSPEAQETQYF.

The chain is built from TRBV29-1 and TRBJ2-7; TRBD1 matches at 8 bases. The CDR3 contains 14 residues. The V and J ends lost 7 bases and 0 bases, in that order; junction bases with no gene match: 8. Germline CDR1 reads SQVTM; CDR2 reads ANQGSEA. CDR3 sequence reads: CSAKGQANSYEQYF. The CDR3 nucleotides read TGCAGCGCCAAGGGACAGGCTAACTCCTACGAGCAGTACTTC.